This entry lists 28 T cell receptor beta chains sequenced from one sample in a study of shared clonotypes between healthy human individuals. TCRdb's table, derived via immunoSEQ multiplex PCR, lists solely in-frame clones and lacks some. The sample lists roughly 500,000 clones, 95% to 97% seen once, with about 0.054% in the top ten. Sequencing was carried out using naive CD4+ T cells sorted from blood. Regarding subset: CD45RA+ positively selected. The receptors were sampled from a woman aged 30 to 39 in good health.

J is TRBJ2-3 and V is TRBV5-4; TRBD2 might be the D (5 bases). V lost 7 bases, J lost 7 bases, and 16 bases lay in between. This CDR3 is built from 13 residues. Per germline, CDR1 SGHNT and CDR2 YYREEE (reference sequence). CDR3: CASASRDRNTQYF. CDR3 nucleotides: TGTGCCAGCGCTTCACGGGATCGCAATACGCAGTATTTT.

The chain combines TRBV5-1 with TRBJ1-1; TRBD1 matches at 7 bases. V was pared by 4 bases and J by 0 bases, with 9 bases of the junction left unmatched. The CDR3 is 16 residues long. Germline V gene lookup returns CDR1 SGHRS and CDR2 YFSETQ. CDR3 sequence: CASSPNRGPMNTEAFF. The CDR3 DNA follows: TGCGCCAGCAGCCCAAACAGGGGACCAATGAACACTGAAGCTTTCTTT.

For the CDR3, the DNA is TGCAGCGTTGAAGAGATAGGACTCAAATATAAAGAGACCCAGTACTTC. It translates to CSVEEIGLKYKETQYF. This sequence joins TRBV29-1 and TRBJ2-5, with D tentatively TRBD2 (5 bases). CDR1 SQVTM and CDR2 ANQGSEA come from the germline V gene. The CDR3 is made up of 16 amino acids. Trimming took off 0 bases at V and 3 bases at J, with 17 bases between the two ends. Looking up the rest from reference TRBV29-1 and TRBJ2-5 gives the full variable domain: SAVISQKPSRDICQRGTSLTIQCQVDSQVTMMFWYRQQPGQSLTLIATANQGSEATYESGFVIDKFPISRPNLTFSTLTVSNMSPEDSSIYLCSVEEIGLKYKETQYFGPGTRLLVL.

This clone was seen more than once but under ten times. This chain uses TRBV6-5 with TRBJ1-1, with a tentative D call TRBD1 (6 bases). CDR1 and CDR2 (germline): MNHEY, SVGAGI. V lost 2 bases and J lost 1, with 11 bases in between. The CDR3 length is 15 residues. CDR3: CASSYAGHRNTEAFF. DNA of the CDR3: TGTGCCAGCAGTTACGCGGGACATAGGAACACTGAAGCTTTCTTT.

The rearrangement links TRBV5-4 to TRBJ2-5; D perhaps matches TRBD1 (6 bases). V lost 4 bases and J lost 12, with 16 bases in between. The CDR3 has 12 residues. CDR1 SGHNT and CDR2 YYREEE come from the germline V gene (reference sequence). As DNA, the CDR3 is TGTGCCAGCAGCATGCGACCAGGGGTGGAGTACTTC. Protein: CASSMRPGVEYF. The full variable domain, completed using reference TRBV5-4 and TRBJ2-5, is ETGVTQSPTHLIKTRGQQVTLRCSSQSGHNTVSWYQQALGQGPQFIFQYYREEENGRGNFPPRFSGLQFPNYSSELNVNALELDDSALYLCASSMRPGVEYFGPGTRLLVL.

J is TRBJ1-1 and V is TRBV4-1; the match to TRBD1 covers 8 bases. This CDR3 contains 14 residues. Trimming removed 0 bases from V and 9 bases from J; junction bases left unmatched: 6. CDR1 and CDR2 (germline): MGHRA, YSYEKL. The CDR3 sequence: CASSQDRDRHQAFF. CDR3 nucleotide sequence: TGCGCCAGCAGCCAAGACCGGGACAGGCACCAAGCTTTCTTT.

This rearrangement joins TRBV7-2 to TRBJ1-5; 7 bases align to TRBD1. Germline V gives CDR1 SGHTA, CDR2 FQGNSA. This CDR3 has 17 amino acids. Trimming removed 5 bases from V and 0 bases from J; junction bases left unmatched: 10. The CDR3 DNA is TGTGCCAGCAGCCGCCGCTCGGGGACAGTTAGCAATCAGCCCCAGCATTTT. Translation: CASSRRSGTVSNQPQHF.

The chain is built from TRBV11-2 and TRBJ1-3, with 9 bases lining up with TRBD1. The CDR3 loop spans 14 amino acids. Germline V gene data show CDR1 as SGHAT and CDR2 as FQNNGV. With 5 bases clipped from V and 4 bases from J, the junction kept 3 bases outside the gene matches. CDR3 amino acids: CASSTGTGGNTIYF. CDR3 in DNA: TGTGCCAGCAGCACCGGGACAGGGGGAAACACCATATATTTT. Filled out from reference TRBV11-2 and TRBJ1-3, the complete variable domain reads EAGVAQSPRYKIIEKRQSVAFWCNPISGHATLYWYQQILGQGPKLLIQFQNNGVVDDSQLPKDRFSAERLKGVDSTLKIQPAKLEDSAVYLCASSTGTGGNTIYFGEGSWLTVV.

The rearrangement links TRBV7-9 to TRBJ2-3, with 8 bases aligning to TRBD1. V lost 5 bases to trimming and J lost 0 bases; unmatched junction nucleotides: 7. Germline CDR1 SEHNR, CDR2 FQNEAQ (reference sequence). The CDR3 is 16 amino acids. The CDR3 reads CASSQGQVSSTDTQYF. The CDR3 DNA reads TGTGCCAGCAGCCAGGGACAGGTGTCTAGCACAGATACGCAGTATTTT.

The chain employs TRBV5-4 and TRBJ2-5; TRBD1 matches at 7 bases. The DNA matches TRBJ2-7 better at its end, which makes the J call doubtful. Looked up from germline, CDR1 is SGHNT and CDR2 is YYREEE (reference sequence). The length of the CDR3 is 15 residues. As DNA, the CDR3 is TGTGCCAGCAGCTTGATGGGACAGAGTTCCTACGAGCAGTACTTC. It is translated as CASSLMGQSSYEQYF.

The V gene is TRBV28, the J gene TRBJ2-7; 7 bases agree with TRBD1. Looked up from germline, CDR1 is MDHEN and CDR2 is SYDVKM. The CDR3 spans 14 residues. Trimming removed 6 bases from V and 5 bases from J; junction bases left unmatched: 10. The CDR3 DNA reads TGTGCCAGCAGCACGACAGGGTTTGGGAACGAGCAGTACTTC. Translated: CASSTTGFGNEQYF. Using reference TRBV28 and TRBJ2-7 for the parts outside the CDR3, the full variable domain is DVKVTQSSRYLVKRTGEKVFLECVQDMDHENMFWYRQDPGLGLRLIYFSYDVKMKEKGDIPEGYSVSREKKERFSLILESASTNQTSMYLCASSTTGFGNEQYFGPGTRLTVT.

This sequence joins TRBV19 and TRBJ2-7; D gene ambiguous. Germline V lookup: CDR1 LNHDA, CDR2 SQIVND (reference sequence). The length of the CDR3 is 14 residues. The ends were cut back, 5 bases at V and 2 bases at J, with 13 bases in the middle. As DNA, the CDR3 is TGTGCCAGTAGTGTGGGGAATAGAGCCTACGAGCAGTACTTC. Translated: CASSVGNRAYEQYF.

J is TRBJ2-5 and V is TRBV4-1; 8 bases match TRBD2. V gave up 3 bases and J gave up 14 bases; unmatched junction bases: 14. The germline gives CDR1 MGHRA, CDR2 YSYEKL. CDR3 length: 14 amino acids. The CDR3 here is CASSHRGRAGDCYF. As DNA, the CDR3 is TGCGCCAGCAGCCATAGGGGACGAGCGGGGGATTGTTACTTC.

Turning to this clone: Distinct nucleotide sequences in the sample also encode this CDR3. The chain is built from TRBV30 and TRBJ1-3; a weak D match, TRBD1 (5 bases). The CDR3 has 13 amino acids. Germline loops: CDR1 GTSNPN, CDR2 SVGIG (reference sequence). Trimming took 5 bases from V and 1 from J, leaving 9 bases between them. This chain's CDR3 is CAWSGGSGNTIYF. The CDR3 DNA is TGTGCCTGGTCTGGGGGATCTGGAAACACCATATATTTT.

The rearrangement uses TRBV28 and TRBJ1-5; D gene uncertain. Germline V gene lookup returns CDR1 MDHEN and CDR2 SYDVKM. Trimming removed 2 bases from V and 6 bases from J, with 14 bases in between. This CDR3 contains 15 residues. Here the CDR3 DNA reads TGTGCCAGCAGTTTAATTGTTCACCCAGGTCAGCCCCAGCATTTT. Residues: CASSLIVHPGQPQHF.

The chain employs TRBV28 and TRBJ2-5, with 10 bases that match TRBD2. The CDR3 totals 18 residues. Germline lookup yields CDR1 MDHEN and CDR2 SYDVKM. The V segment lost 5 bases and the J segment 2 bases; nucleotides outside the gene matches: 14. CDR3 loop: CASSQLPGLAGEQETQYF. In DNA form, the CDR3 reads TGTGCCAGCAGTCAACTCCCAGGCCTAGCGGGAGAGCAAGAGACCCAGTACTTC.

CDR3 protein: CASSLNTGELFF. The CDR3 bases are TGTGCCAGCAGCCTGAACACCGGGGAGCTGTTTTTT. The J gene is TRBJ2-2, the V gene TRBV13; no firm D call. V lost 5 bases and J lost 1, with 2 bases in between. The germline CDR1 and CDR2 sequences are PRHDT and FYEKMQ (reference sequence). The CDR3 has 12 amino acids.

The genes are TRBV5-1 and TRBJ2-7, with a weak D call TRBD2 (6 bases). V was cut by 0 bases and J by 5 bases, with 12 bases left in between. CDR1 SGHRS and CDR2 YFSETQ come from the germline V gene. This CDR3 spans 14 amino acids. CDR3 sequence reads: CASSLDSGGDEQYF. The CDR3 coding sequence is TGCGCCAGCAGCTTGGATTCCGGAGGGGACGAGCAGTACTTC. The variable domain in full, with the rest retrieved from reference TRBV5-1 and TRBJ2-7, is KAGVTQTPRYLIKTRGQQVTLSCSPISGHRSVSWYQQTPGQGLQFLFEYFSETQRNKGNFPGRFSGRQFSNSRSEMNVSTLELGDSALYLCASSLDSGGDEQYFGPGTRLTVT.

The rearrangement links TRBV28 to TRBJ2-7, with 14 bases lining up with TRBD2. Germline CDR1 MDHEN, CDR2 SYDVKM. V lost 1 base and J lost 2; bases outside the gene matches: 4. This CDR3 contains 17 residues. The CDR3 DNA follows: TGTGCCAGCAGTTTATCGGGACTAGCGGGAGCCACCTACGAGCAGTACTTC. Its translation is CASSLSGLAGATYEQYF.

The gene calls are TRBV5-1 and TRBJ1-2; 8 nucleotides match TRBD1. The CDR3 covers 14 residues. CDR1 is SGHRS and CDR2 is YFSETQ in the germline V gene. V was clipped by 4 bases and J by 5 bases; unmatched bases: 7. The CDR3 protein is CASSGGQGWYGYTF. CDR3 DNA: TGCGCCAGCAGCGGCGGACAGGGCTGGTATGGCTACACCTTC.

The rearrangement links TRBV2 to TRBJ1-1, with TRBD1 identical over 8 bases. Per germline, CDR1 SNHLY and CDR2 FYNNEI. V shed 7 bases and J 3 bases; nucleotides not matched to a gene: 16. The CDR3 has 17 residues. Written as DNA, the CDR3 is TGTGCCAGCAAACTCAGGCAGGGGGCCCTTGTGGACACTGAAGCTTTCTTT. It translates to CASKLRQGALVDTEAFF.

The chain carries TRBV11-2 and TRBJ2-7; 9 bases match TRBD1. J lost 1 base, V lost 3 bases, and 7 bases had no gene match. CDR1 and CDR2 (germline): SGHAT, FQNNGV. There are 16 residues in the CDR3. The CDR3 reads CASSFLKGQGSYEQYF. Written as DNA, the CDR3 is TGTGCCAGCAGCTTTCTGAAGGGACAGGGTTCCTACGAGCAGTACTTC.

This chain uses TRBV9 with TRBJ1-2; TRBD1 is a possible D gene (5 bases). This CDR3 is 16 amino acids long. The germline gives CDR1 SGDLS, CDR2 YYNGEE. Trimming cost V 4 bases and J 6 bases, with 22 bases left between them. The CDR3 DNA reads as TGTGCCAGCAGCCCTCGTGGCGGGGCGGTCCACAATGGCTACACCTTC. This encodes CASSPRGGAVHNGYTF.

This chain links TRBV4-2 with TRBJ2-7, with TRBD2 matching 11 bases. Germline lookup yields CDR1 LGHNA and CDR2 YNFKEQ. Trimming cost V 1 base and J 2 bases; bases outside gene matches: 4. CDR3 length equals 16 residues. In DNA form, the CDR3 reads TGTGCCAGCAGCCAAGCCGGGACTAGCGGAACCTACGAGCAGTACTTC. Residues: CASSQAGTSGTYEQYF.

The chain has TRBV7-2 and TRBJ1-1, with D perhaps matching TRBD1 (5 bases). CDR3 length: 14 amino acids. V was clipped by 5 bases and J by 1 base, with 11 bases between them. Germline V gene lookup returns CDR1 SGHTA and CDR2 FQGNSA. Written as DNA, the CDR3 is TGTGCCAGCAGCCAAGCCAGGGCGAACACTGAAGCTTTCTTT. Its translation is CASSQARANTEAFF. Using reference TRBV7-2 and TRBJ1-1 for the parts outside the CDR3, the full variable domain is GAGVSQSPSNKVTEKGKDVELRCDPISGHTALYWYRQSLGQGLEFLIYFQGNSAPDKSGLPSDRFSAERTGGSVSTLTIQRTQQEDSAVYLCASSQARANTEAFFGQGTRLTVV.

The chain combines TRBV7-7 with TRBJ2-3; no clear D. The germline V gene encodes CDR1 SSHAT and CDR2 FNYEAQ (reference sequence). The CDR3 has 14 amino acids. V was clipped by 1 base and J by 4 bases, with 9 bases between them. The CDR3 spells CASSLGVGADTQYF. CDR3 nucleotides: TGTGCCAGCAGCTTAGGGGTTGGGGCAGATACGCAGTATTTT.

The V gene is TRBV7-9, the J gene TRBJ2-3; the D gene could be TRBD1 or TRBD2 (5 bases each). There are 18 residues in the CDR3. The V end lost 2 bases, the J end lost 5 bases, and 23 bases lay between the germline ends. Germline lookup yields CDR1 SEHNR and CDR2 FQNEAQ (reference sequence). Here the CDR3 reads CASSLPWGTGLRVDTQYF. The CDR3 DNA follows: TGTGCCAGCAGCTTACCCTGGGGGACCGGGCTCAGAGTAGATACGCAGTATTTT.

The CDR3 protein is CASGGTAYSYEQYF. CDR3 sequence (DNA): TGTGCCAGCGGGGGCACAGCGTACTCCTACGAGCAGTACTTC. The chain uses TRBV9 and TRBJ2-7; the D gene is possibly TRBD1 (6 bases). V gave up 7 bases and J gave up 0 bases, with 14 bases separating them. The CDR3 has 14 amino acids. Per germline, CDR1 SGDLS and CDR2 YYNGEE.